A single sample is the source of the 15 T cell receptor beta chains below, sequenced in a study of glioma-infiltrating T cells after dendritic cell vaccination. Sequenced by immunoSEQ multiplex PCR; TCRdb stores in-frame clones only, minus some. The sample lists approximately 84,000 clones, just over 85% occurring once. Sequenced here: blood, sampled before dendritic cell vaccination. The receptor source for this set is a human donor with glioblastoma.

The chain combines TRBV9 with TRBJ2-7; TRBD2 agrees at 14 bases. The CDR3 is 18 amino acids. The V gene's germline CDR1 is SGDLS and CDR2 YYNGEE. Losses at the gene ends were 3 bases for V and 5 bases for J; bases not matched to a gene: 13. CDR3 DNA: TGTGCCAGCAGCGCAGCCTCCGGGGGGACTAGCGGGGGTAACGAGCAGTACTTC. Protein: CASSAASGGTSGGNEQYF.

This clone has a single count. The chain joins TRBV7-2 to TRBJ2-7, with 12 bases identical to TRBD2. Germline CDR1 is SGHTA and CDR2 is FQGNSA. The V and J ends lost 1 base and 4 bases, in that order; junction bases with no gene match: 5. This CDR3 is 16 amino acids long. The CDR3 protein is CASSLGLAGGQYEQYF. The CDR3 DNA reads as TGTGCCAGCAGCTTAGGGCTAGCGGGGGGGCAGTACGAGCAGTACTTC.

CDR3 amino acids: CASSQEDKGTGEDGYTF. CDR3 coding DNA: TGCGCCAGCAGCCAAGAAGACAAAGGGACAGGGGAGGACGGCTACACCTTC. The chain employs TRBV4-1 and TRBJ1-2, with 10 bases that match TRBD1. This CDR3 is built from 17 residues. CDR1 is MGHRA and CDR2 is YSYEKL in the germline V gene. Trimming cost V 0 bases and J 8 bases; bases outside gene matches: 12.

The chain carries TRBV4-1 and TRBJ2-7; the D gene is possibly TRBD1 (6 bases). The CDR3 consists of 15 residues. V was cut by 2 bases and J by 0 bases, with 11 bases left in between. Germline V gene data show CDR1 as MGHRA and CDR2 as YSYEKL. The CDR3 protein is CASSQTGPSSYEQYF. In DNA, the CDR3 is TGCGCCAGCAGCCAAACAGGGCCGAGCTCCTACGAGCAGTACTTC.

This chain uses TRBV6-1 with TRBJ2-7; 7 bases line up with TRBD2. The CDR3 consists of 16 residues. CDR1 is MNHNS, CDR2 SASEGT, per germline. After removal of 1 base from V and 7 bases from J, the junction contained 13 bases not matched to a gene. CDR3 loop: CASSEGAPGDYGEQYF. The CDR3, as DNA: TGTGCCAGCAGTGAAGGGGCCCCCGGGGACTACGGGGAGCAGTACTTC.

The chain has TRBV19 and TRBJ1-2, with 8 positions matching TRBD1. Germline lookup yields CDR1 LNHDA and CDR2 SQIVND (reference sequence). The ends lost 5 bases at V and 8 bases at J; junction bases unmatched: 10. The length of the CDR3 is 14 residues. The DNA of the CDR3 is TGTGCCAGTAGTCCTTGGACAGGGACGGGGGGCTACACCTTC. Translating gives CASSPWTGTGGYTF.

This chain's CDR3 is CAWSRQVTSGNTIYF. As DNA, the CDR3 is TGTGCCTGGAGTCGACAGGTGACCTCTGGAAACACCATATATTTT. The chain carries TRBV30 and TRBJ1-3, with D perhaps matching TRBD1 (6 bases). CDR1 and CDR2 (germline): GTSNPN, SVGIG (reference sequence). Trimming removed 2 bases from V and 0 bases from J, with 11 bases in between. CDR3 length: 15 residues.

The sample holds one count of this clone. J is TRBJ1-2 and V is TRBV2; 10 bases line up with TRBD1. CDR1 and CDR2 (germline): SNHLY, FYNNEI. V was clipped by 7 bases and J by 7 bases; unmatched bases: 6. This CDR3 contains 13 residues. The DNA for the CDR3 is TGTGCCAGCATTAGGGACAGGGGAGGTGGCTACACCTTC. This encodes CASIRDRGGGYTF.

The gene calls are TRBV19 and TRBJ1-5; D remains unclear. Trimming removed 7 bases from V and 7 bases from J, with 14 bases in between. The CDR3 runs 13 residues. Germline CDR1 is LNHDA and CDR2 is SQIVND (reference sequence). The CDR3 coding sequence is TGTGCCAGTACCCCAGAGACTTGGCAGCCCCAGCATTTT. Protein product: CASTPETWQPQHF.

There are a few counts of this clone. This chain links TRBV7-2 with TRBJ1-5, with TRBD1 matching 7 bases. CDR1 and CDR2 (germline): SGHTA, FQGNSA. J lost 7 bases, V lost 3 bases, and 9 bases had no gene match. CDR3 length: 15 amino acids. The CDR3 DNA sequence: TGTGCCAGCAGCTTCGAGGGGCAGGGGGGCCAGCCCCAGCATTTT. This encodes CASSFEGQGGQPQHF.

The gene calls are TRBV7-3 and TRBJ2-1; 12 nucleotides match TRBD2. Germline CDR1 reads SGHTA; CDR2 reads FQGTGA. V lost 5 bases and J lost 6; bases outside the gene matches: 8. The CDR3 contains 16 residues. The CDR3 nucleotides are TGTGCCAGCAGCCAGTTCGGGACTAGCGGGCGCAATGAGCAGTTCTTC. This encodes CASSQFGTSGRNEQFF.

The chain links TRBV6-1 to TRBJ1-1, with D tentatively TRBD1 (6 bases). V lost 6 bases and J 3 bases, leaving 11 bases between the germline ends. Germline CDR1 MNHNS, CDR2 SASEGT. The CDR3 runs 13 residues. The CDR3 loop is CASRVNRDTEAFF. The CDR3 nucleotides read TGTGCCAGCAGGGTCAACAGGGACACTGAAGCTTTCTTT.

The chain joins TRBV19 to TRBJ2-1; the match to TRBD2 covers 11 bases. Germline loops: CDR1 LNHDA, CDR2 SQIVND (reference sequence). CDR3 length: 15 amino acids. V was clipped by 5 bases and J by 4 bases; unmatched bases: 4. CDR3: CASSPGTSGYNEQFF. CDR3 sequence (DNA): TGTGCCAGTAGTCCAGGGACTAGCGGTTACAATGAGCAGTTCTTC. Drawing the rest from reference TRBV19 and TRBJ2-1, the complete variable domain is DGGITQSPKYLFRKEGQNVTLSCEQNLNHDAMYWYRQDPGQGLRLIYYSQIVNDFQKGDIAEGYSVSREKKESFPLTVTSAQKNPTAFYLCASSPGTSGYNEQFFGPGTRLTVL.

This chain joins TRBV11-1 and TRBJ1-3; D perhaps matches TRBD1 (5 bases). With 2 bases removed from V and 0 bases from J, the gap between germline ends came to 11 bases. This CDR3 contains 16 residues. The germline CDR1 and CDR2 sequences are SGHAT and FQDESV (reference sequence). CDR3 nucleotide sequence: TGTGCCAGCAGCTTAACCCGGACAATCTCTGGAAACACCATATATTTT. It codes for CASSLTRTISGNTIYF.

This chain connects TRBV9 to TRBJ1-6; possibly TRBD1 for D (5 bases). The CDR3 sequence is 14 residues long. Trimming left V 7 bases short and J 7 bases short, with 15 bases between. Per the germline V gene, CDR1 is SGDLS and CDR2 is YYNGEE. The chain's CDR3 is CASGDGGFNSPLHF. The CDR3 coding sequence is TGTGCCAGCGGTGATGGGGGGTTCAATTCACCCCTCCACTTT. Drawing the rest from reference TRBV9 and TRBJ1-6, the complete variable domain is DSGVTQTPKHLITATGQRVTLRCSPRSGDLSVYWYQQSLDQGLQFLIQYYNGEERAKGNILERFSAQQFPDLHSELNLSSLELGDSALYFCASGDGGFNSPLHFGNGTRLTVT.